The entry below gives a single T cell receptor (beta chain) sequence along with its context. This sample was included in a study of blood T cell repertoires in COVID-19. Study information: Material from acute and convalescent COVID-19 was sourced from the United States, Italy and Spain.

V was clipped by 1 base and J by 4 bases, with 13 bases between them. This CDR3 has 15 amino acids. Germline V gene data show CDR1 as SGHAT and CDR2 as FQNNGV. Authors' methods: Estimates of nucleated cell counts were drawn from the amplification of reference gene primers. The table came from immunoSEQ multiplex PCR; TCRdb's copy has only in-frame clones and leaves some out. V, J and clone size are taken as reported in that table, and D and trimming were inferred from the DNA itself. Of around 200,000 clones listed, roughly 80% are singletons. This rearrangement joins TRBV11-2 to TRBJ1-1, with a possible D match to TRBD1 (6 bases). This TCR derives from a woman between 40 and 55 years old with active or convalescent COVID-19. Sequenced: peripheral blood. CDR3 sequence reads: CASSLARGVGTEAFF. CDR3 nucleotides: TGTGCCAGCAGCTTAGCCAGGGGCGTAGGCACTGAAGCTTTCTTT.